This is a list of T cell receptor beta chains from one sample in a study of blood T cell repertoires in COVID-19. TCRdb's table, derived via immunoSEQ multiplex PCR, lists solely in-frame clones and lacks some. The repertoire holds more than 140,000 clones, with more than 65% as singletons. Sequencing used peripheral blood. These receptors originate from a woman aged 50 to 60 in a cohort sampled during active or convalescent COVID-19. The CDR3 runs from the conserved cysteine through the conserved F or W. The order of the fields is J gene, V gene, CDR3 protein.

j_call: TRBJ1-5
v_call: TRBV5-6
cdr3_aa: CASSLLQGDQPQHF

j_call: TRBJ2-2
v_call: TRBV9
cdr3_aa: CASSVVPGRGNTGELFF

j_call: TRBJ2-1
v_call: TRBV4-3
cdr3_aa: CASSQARLAGRYNEQFF

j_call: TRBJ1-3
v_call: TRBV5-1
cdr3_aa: CASSRTQGISGNTIYF

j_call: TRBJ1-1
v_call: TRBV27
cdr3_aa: CASSLFRGNTEAFF

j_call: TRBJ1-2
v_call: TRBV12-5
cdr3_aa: CASGLEYGYTF

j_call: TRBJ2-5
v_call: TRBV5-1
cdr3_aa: CASSLGGLAGVRETQYF

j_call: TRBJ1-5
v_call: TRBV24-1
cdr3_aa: CATSDLANQPQHF

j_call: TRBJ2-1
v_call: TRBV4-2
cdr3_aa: CASSPSTAGSYNEQFF

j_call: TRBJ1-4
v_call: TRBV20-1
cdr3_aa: CSALNEKLFF

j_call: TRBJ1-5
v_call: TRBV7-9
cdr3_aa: CASSAGTGNQPQHF

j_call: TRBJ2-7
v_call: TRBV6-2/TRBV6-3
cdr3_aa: CASRYWDRGFDEQYF

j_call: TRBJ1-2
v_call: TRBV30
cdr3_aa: CAWRDNHGQGTSYGYTF

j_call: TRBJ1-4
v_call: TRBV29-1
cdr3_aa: CSVDLGAKLFF

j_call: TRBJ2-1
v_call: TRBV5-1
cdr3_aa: CASSPGDSSYNEQFF

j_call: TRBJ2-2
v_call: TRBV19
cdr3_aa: CASSEHRTSGDTGELFF

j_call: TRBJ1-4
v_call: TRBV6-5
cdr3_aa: CASRTDKEKLFF

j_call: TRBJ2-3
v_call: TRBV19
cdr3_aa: CASSPPGTDTQYF

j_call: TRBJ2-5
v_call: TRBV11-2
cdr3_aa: CASSFGLKETQYF

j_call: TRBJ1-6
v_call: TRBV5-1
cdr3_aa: CASSSTEGHYNSPLHF

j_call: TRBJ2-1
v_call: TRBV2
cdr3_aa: CASSVSGGIYNEQFF

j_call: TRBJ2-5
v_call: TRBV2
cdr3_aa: CASRRGGAGQETQYF

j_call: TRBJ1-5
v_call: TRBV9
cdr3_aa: CASSSWDRPDQPQHF

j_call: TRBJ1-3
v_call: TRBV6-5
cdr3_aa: CASSYGSSGNTIYF

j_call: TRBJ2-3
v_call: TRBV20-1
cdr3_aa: CSASLYRIGGVADTQYF

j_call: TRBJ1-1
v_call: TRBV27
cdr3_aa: CASSSGTASSGEAFF